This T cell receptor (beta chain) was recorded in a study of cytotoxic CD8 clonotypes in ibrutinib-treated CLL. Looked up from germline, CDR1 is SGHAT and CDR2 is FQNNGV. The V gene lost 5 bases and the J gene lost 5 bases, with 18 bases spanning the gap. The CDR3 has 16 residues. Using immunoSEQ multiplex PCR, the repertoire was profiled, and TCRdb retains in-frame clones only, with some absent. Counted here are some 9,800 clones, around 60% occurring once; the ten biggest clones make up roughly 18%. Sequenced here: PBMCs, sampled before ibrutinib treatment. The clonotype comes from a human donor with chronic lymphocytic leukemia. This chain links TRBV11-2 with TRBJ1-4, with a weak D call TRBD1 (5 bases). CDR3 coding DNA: TGTGCCAGCAGCGCAAACCTCGGGGCGCGCAATGAAAAACTGTTTTTT. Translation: CASSANLGARNEKLFF.